This T cell receptor (beta chain) came from a study of T-cell reconstitution after alpha-beta-depleted transplantation in children. The study, taken as a whole, reports: Expanded graft clones, several hundred of them, were reportedly the source of alpha-beta T cells about two months after transplant.

Germline CDR1 and CDR2: KGHSH and LQKENI. The CDR3 sequence is 13 residues long. Trimming removed 3 bases from V and 6 bases from J, with 9 bases in between. Preparation of the TCRbeta library involved a method that used unique molecular identifiers. TCRdb re-derived calls from the PCR reads in MiXCR, one entry per CDR3 protein. The sample carries hundreds of thousands of distinct CDR3 sequences, 10% to 15% recorded once. A word on this clonotype: Its antigen is undetermined.

This clonotype originated in a girl under 10 years old with congenital amegakaryocytic thrombocytopenia, due to receive a stem cell transplant. This specimen consisted of PBMCs, obtained before TCRalphabeta/CD19-depleted stem cell transplant. This chain links TRBV18 with TRBJ2-1; D is ambiguous. CDR3 nucleotide sequence: TGTGCCAGCTCACCCGCTGGTTCCAATGAGCAGTTCTTC. It yields the protein CASSPAGSNEQFF.